The clone carrying this TCR beta chain was observed a handful of times. This record comes from a study of response to subunit inactivated influenza vaccine. TCRdb re-called the RT-PCR reads with MiXCR, one entry per CDR3 protein. This table has hundreds of thousands of distinct CDR3 sequences, over 9% appearing once. These data are also associated with another study on T cells expressing NK-cell markers. That work adds: cDNA encoding TCR beta was synthesized via 5'RACE template switching incorporating UMIs. For a handful of donors, these clonotypes were likewise the leading ones in the CD3+CD56-NKG2C+ fraction.

The TCR comes from a man over 45 who received an inactivated influenza vaccine. Specimen: PBMCs from blood, collected on the day of vaccination.

The CDR3: CASSPGLAGGPDTGELFF. The CDR3, as DNA: TGTGCCAGTAGCCCCGGACTAGCGGGGGGGCCGGACACCGGGGAGCTGTTTTTT. The J gene is TRBJ2-2, the V gene TRBV19; 15 nucleotides match TRBD2. V shed 6 bases and J 3 bases; nucleotides not matched to a gene: 8. The CDR3 length is 18 residues. Germline CDR1 is LNHDA and CDR2 is SQIVND (reference sequence).